A selection of T cell receptor beta chains follows, all from one sample in a study of OX40 agonist ivuxolimab in advanced cancers. Assay: immunoSEQ multiplex PCR; the TCRdb copy retains only in-frame clones and omits some. Of tens of thousands of clones in the sample, roughly 82% were seen once. Source: CD4+ or CD8+ T cells sorted from blood, taken in a trial of the OX40 agonist ivuxolimab. These TCRs come from an adult with an advanced solid tumor such as melanoma, head and neck, liver or kidney cancer. The CDR3 runs from the conserved cysteine through the conserved F or W. Clone size appears in some rows only: once, few, many, or a class for an expanded clone.

>TRBV30|NA|TRBJ2-3
CAWSVLISDTQYF
>TRBV5-6|once|TRBJ2-2
CASSSRRESGVGELFF
>TRBV21-1|once|TRBJ2-4
CASSSYGGPTKNIQYF
>TRBV2|NA|TRBJ1-1
CASSVDRENTEAFF
>TRBV6-5|NA|TRBJ1-1
CASRLGQLEAFF
>TRBV6-5|NA|TRBJ2-5
CASSDGSGRYF
>TRBV23-1|NA|TRBJ1-2
CASSQLTGRDRDYGYTF
>TRBV2|NA|TRBJ1-6
CASSEINPPLHF
>TRBV28|NA|TRBJ2-7
CASSLVGYEQYF
>TRBV18|NA|TRBJ2-2
CASSLISGELFF
>TRBV6-5|NA|TRBJ2-3
CASSYSIGADTQYF
>TRBV2|NA|TRBJ2-4
CASSEAIGGLGYF
>TRBV7-6|NA|TRBJ2-2
CASSLIRETGELFF
>TRBV10-1|NA|TRBJ2-1
CASSVQGTYNEQFF
>TRBV28|once|TRBJ1-2
CASSLGFNYGYTF
>TRBV9|once|TRBJ1-3
CASSTPGSSGNTIYF
>TRBV5-1|once|TRBJ1-4
CASSFLTASTNEKLFF
>TRBV6-1|NA|TRBJ2-7
CAFTSGRGNEQYF
>TRBV9|NA|TRBJ2-1
CASSGGRGSYNEQFF
>TRBV5-8|NA|TRBJ1-2
CASSLGGGYGYTF
>TRBV9|NA|TRBJ1-5
CASSVGTGGDQPQHF
>TRBV19|few|TRBJ2-2
CASRRDYNTGELFF